What follows are 25 T cell receptor beta chains derived from one specimen sequenced in a study of T-cell reconstitution after alpha-beta-depleted transplantation in children (dated by TCRdb to 2016 to 2017). The protocol used for the library was PCR. Sequenced using an Illumina HiSeq 2500. TCR library preparation used molecular barcoding, with unique molecular identifiers applied to normalize quantification of the TCRbeta repertoire. The public reads were reanalyzed by TCRdb: fastp trimming at Q25, MiXCR alignment, in-frame beta chains only. A single entry per CDR3 protein holds the most common genes and DNA from its merged rows. Here the sample has more than 200,000 distinct CDR3 sequences; over 20% occur a single time. About 2.5% of the sample is held by the ten biggest clonotypes. The treatment or condition label corresponds to: allogeneic hematopoietic cell transplantation with graft depleted of TCRalphabeta T cells and CD19 B cells.

Source: PBMCs, taken before TCRalphabeta/CD19-depleted stem cell transplant. The receptor set was obtained from a girl aged 2-10 years with Fanconi anemia, due to receive a stem cell transplant.

This clonotype was counted ten times or more. V is TRBV29-1 and J is TRBJ2-2; D is uncertain. The germline V gene encodes CDR1 SQVTM and CDR2 ANQGSEA. V was cut by 3 bases and J by 3 bases, with 8 bases left in between. This CDR3 is 13 amino acids long. CDR3 DNA: TGCAGCGTTGACCCATTAGACACCGGGGAGCTGTTTTTT. Its translation is CSVDPLDTGELFF.

The V gene is TRBV29-1, the J gene TRBJ1-1, with D perhaps TRBD1 (5 bases). V was pared by 7 bases and J by 4 bases, with 16 bases between. CDR1 SQVTM and CDR2 ANQGSEA come from the germline V gene. The CDR3 has 13 amino acids. CDR3 protein: CSERTREGTEAFF. The CDR3 region has the DNA TGCAGCGAAAGAACCAGGGAGGGCACTGAAGCTTTCTTT.

This clonotype has at least ten counts. V gene TRBV10-3 combines with J gene TRBJ2-1; D gene ambiguous. This CDR3 spans 12 amino acids. From germline, CDR1 is ENHRY and CDR2 SYGVKD. V was shortened by 3 bases and J by 5 bases, with 5 bases between the two germline ends. The CDR3 DNA reads as TGTGCCATCAGTGACAGAAACAATGAGCAGTTCTTC. Translation gives CAISDRNNEQFF.

This clonotype was counted many times. This chain connects TRBV29-1 to TRBJ1-1; D is uncertain. Germline loops: CDR1 SQVTM, CDR2 ANQGSEA. Trimming took 3 bases from V and 4 from J, leaving 9 bases between them. This CDR3 contains 12 residues. Here the CDR3 DNA reads TGCAGCGTTGAGGGTGGACGCACTGAAGCTTTCTTT. Translation: CSVEGGRTEAFF.

J is TRBJ2-1 and V is TRBV20-1, with 11 bases aligning to TRBD2. Germline V gene lookup returns CDR1 DFQATT and CDR2 SNEGSKA (reference sequence). Losses at the gene ends were 2 bases for V and 4 bases for J; bases not matched to a gene: 7. This CDR3 comprises 16 residues. The CDR3 sequence: CSARSLAGGVYNEQFF. The CDR3 DNA is TGCAGTGCTAGATCCTTAGCGGGGGGGGTGTACAATGAGCAGTTCTTC.

Of note for this clonotype: A read error may be the cause here, since a much bigger clone is one base away. V usage is TRBV10-3 and J usage is TRBJ2-1; D could derive from TRBD1 or TRBD2 (5 bases each). From germline, CDR1 is ENHRY and CDR2 SYGVKD. Trimming cost V 3 bases and J 9 bases, with 21 bases left between them. This CDR3 region has 16 residues. CDR3 bases: TGTGCCATCAGTGAAGAGGCGTGGGGGACCTTTCTTGAGCAGTTCTTC. This encodes CAISEEAWGTFLEQFF.

This sequence joins TRBV20-1 and TRBJ2-1; D gene ambiguous. The CDR3 runs to 14 residues. The germline V gene encodes CDR1 DFQATT and CDR2 SNEGSKA (reference sequence). V dropped 6 bases and J dropped 0 bases, with 12 bases sitting between them. Written as DNA, the CDR3 is TGCAGTGCCTTACTCCGAAGCTCCTACAATGAGCAGTTCTTC. This encodes CSALLRSSYNEQFF.

There are many counts of this clonotype. The rearrangement joins TRBV20-1 to TRBJ1-2, with D maybe TRBD1 (6 bases). In germline, CDR1 is DFQATT, CDR2 SNEGSKA (reference sequence). The CDR3 length is 15 residues. V dropped 3 bases and J dropped 3 bases, with 17 bases sitting between them. CDR3 DNA: TGCAGTGCTAGTTACACAGGGCCTCCTTACTATGGCTACACCTTC. Translating it yields CSASYTGPPYYGYTF.

V and J are TRBV7-2 and TRBJ2-1; perhaps TRBD2 as D (5 bases). The V and J ends lost 1 base and 5 bases respectively, with 12 bases between them. The CDR3 is made up of 15 amino acids. CDR1 and CDR2 (germline): SGHTA, FQGNSA. Here the CDR3 DNA reads TGTGCCAGCAGCTTAGATGGGAGAGGGAACAATGAGCAGTTCTTC. Residues: CASSLDGRGNNEQFF. Drawing the rest from reference TRBV7-2 and TRBJ2-1, the complete variable domain is GAGVSQSPSNKVTEKGKDVELRCDPISGHTALYWYRQSLGQGLEFLIYFQGNSAPDKSGLPSDRFSAERTGGSVSTLTIQRTQQEDSAVYLCASSLDGRGNNEQFFGPGTRLTVL.

This clonotype has at least ten counts. The gene calls are TRBV6-5 and TRBJ2-7, with 8 bases identical to TRBD1. The CDR3 extends over 15 amino acids. CDR1 and CDR2 from the germline V gene are MNHEY and SVGAGI. J was trimmed by 2 bases and V by 2 bases; bases with no gene match: 5. The CDR3 spells CASSYRGQGPYEQYF. In nucleotides, the CDR3 is TGTGCCAGCAGTTACCGTGGACAGGGTCCCTACGAGCAGTACTTC.

This clonotype was seen more than once but under ten times. The chain recombines TRBV14 with TRBJ1-2, with D unclear. The CDR3 length is 16 residues. Germline lookup yields CDR1 SGHDN and CDR2 FVKESK. Trimming stripped 0 bases from V and 6 bases from J, with 17 bases between. In DNA form, the CDR3 reads TGTGCCAGCAGCCAAGAATTTGGGAGGCACTGGAATGGCTACACCTTC. Amino acids: CASSQEFGRHWNGYTF.

Ten or more counts support this clonotype. V gene TRBV29-1 combines with J gene TRBJ2-1; the D gene is possibly TRBD2 (5 bases). Trimming pared 2 bases from V and 6 bases from J, leaving 17 bases between. CDR1 is SQVTM, CDR2 ANQGSEA, per germline. This CDR3 is built from 15 residues. This CDR3 reads CSVERLRLVFNEQFF. The CDR3 DNA reads as TGCAGCGTTGAACGACTACGGCTAGTATTCAATGAGCAGTTCTTC.

The chain couples TRBV5-1 to TRBJ2-3, with D perhaps matching TRBD1 (5 bases). V gave up 3 bases and J gave up 2 bases, with 10 bases separating them. The CDR3 covers 14 residues. Germline CDR1 and CDR2: SGHRS and YFSETQ. The CDR3 DNA follows: TGCGCCAGCAGCTCCAGGGTGCCCACAGATACGCAGTATTTT. It translates to CASSSRVPTDTQYF.

This clonotype has a handful of counts. The chain combines TRBV12-3 or TRBV12-4 with TRBJ2-7; 8 positions match TRBD1. Trimming took 6 bases from V and 3 from J; bases not matched to a gene: 13. This CDR3 has 16 amino acids. CDR3 nucleotide sequence: TGTGCCAGCAGCCTTGGACAGGGCCCGCAGGGCTACGAGCAGTACTTC. Encoded protein: CASSLGQGPQGYEQYF.

This clonotype occurred many times. CDR3 DNA sequence: TGTGCCAGCAGTTTAATGGGGGCAGCGAACACTGAAGCTTTCTTT. Protein product: CASSLMGAANTEAFF. The rearrangement joins TRBV12-3 or TRBV12-4 to TRBJ1-1; tentative D call: TRBD1 (6 bases). This CDR3 is 15 amino acids long. V lost 2 bases to trimming and J lost 1 base, with 11 bases between them.

J is TRBJ2-7 and V is TRBV29-1; TRBD1 matches 8 bases. Per the germline V gene, CDR1 is SQVTM and CDR2 is ANQGSEA. Trimming cost V 2 bases and J 1 base; bases outside gene matches: 1. The CDR3 contains 13 residues. DNA for the CDR3: TGCAGCGTTGAACAGGGGGCTTCCTACGAGCAGTACTTC. It translates to CSVEQGASYEQYF.

This clonotype was seen repeatedly, ten times or more. The chain links TRBV12-3 or TRBV12-4 to TRBJ1-1, with a tentative D call TRBD1 (5 bases). The CDR3 runs to 14 residues. Deletions cut 5 bases from V and 5 bases from J, with 15 bases between. CDR3 amino acids: CASSPPGMRTEAFF. The CDR3 DNA is TGTGCCAGCAGTCCCCCAGGGATGAGGACTGAAGCTTTCTTT.

The rearrangement joins TRBV27 to TRBJ2-1; 7 bases align to TRBD2. The CDR3 has 17 amino acids. J lost 3 bases, V lost 5 bases, and 13 bases had no gene match. The germline V gene encodes CDR1 MNHEY and CDR2 SMNVEV (reference sequence). In DNA, the CDR3 is TGTGCCAGCAGTCCACAGCTGAGGACTAGTTTCTACAATGAGCAGTTCTTC. Its protein product is CASSPQLRTSFYNEQFF.

This clonotype was seen ten or more times. V and J are TRBV20-1 and TRBJ1-5; D gene uncertain. Trimming took off 0 bases at V and 5 bases at J, with 5 bases between the two ends. There are 12 residues in the CDR3. Looked up from germline, CDR1 is DFQATT and CDR2 is SNEGSKA (reference sequence). In nucleotides, the CDR3 is TGCAGTGCTAGAGATGAGGATCAGCCCCAGCATTTT. Translation: CSARDEDQPQHF.

The rearrangement uses TRBV5-1 and TRBJ1-6; no reliable D call. The V and J ends lost 7 bases and 7 bases respectively, with 12 bases between them. CDR3 size: 13 residues. CDR1 is SGHRS and CDR2 is YFSETQ in the germline V gene. The CDR3: CASCVGPNSPLHF. The CDR3 bases are TGCGCCAGCTGTGTCGGACCAAATTCACCCCTCCACTTT. The entire variable domain, with the rest obtained from reference TRBV5-1 and TRBJ1-6, is as follows: KAGVTQTPRYLIKTRGQQVTLSCSPISGHRSVSWYQQTPGQGLQFLFEYFSETQRNKGNFPGRFSGRQFSNSRSEMNVSTLELGDSALYLCASCVGPNSPLHFGNGTRLTVT.

This clonotype showed up just a few times. The CDR3: CASREAGAGTGELFF. The CDR3 DNA is TGTGCCAGCAGGGAAGCGGGAGCAGGGACCGGGGAGCTGTTTTTT. The V call is TRBV7-3, the J call TRBJ2-2; TRBD2 agrees at 8 bases. V dropped 6 bases and J dropped 5; count of bases not matched to a gene: 8. Germline lookup yields CDR1 SGHTA and CDR2 FQGTGA. CDR3 length: 15 amino acids. Supplemented by reference TRBV7-3 and TRBJ2-2, the full variable domain reads GAGVSQTPSNKVTEKGKYVELRCDPISGHTALYWYRQSLGQGPEFLIYFQGTGAADDSGLPNDRFFAVRPEGSVSTLKIQRTERGDSAVYLCASREAGAGTGELFFGEGSRLTVL.

In its sample, this clonotype was seen many times. This chain joins TRBV20-1 and TRBJ1-6, with D maybe TRBD1 (5 bases). CDR3 length equals 15 residues. Per the germline V gene, CDR1 is DFQATT and CDR2 is SNEGSKA (reference sequence). V was pared by 0 bases and J by 9 bases, with 15 bases between. The CDR3 DNA is TGCAGTGCTAGAGATCCGGGACCGGGAGGTTCACCCCTCCACTTT. It specifies CSARDPGPGGSPLHF.

This clonotype was found a few times. V usage is TRBV18 and J usage is TRBJ2-6; no firm D call. CDR3 length: 16 residues. The germline CDR1 and CDR2 sequences are KGHSH and LQKENI. Trimming shortened V by 3 bases and J by 0 bases, and 9 bases separated the two germline ends. The CDR3 loop reads CASSPPRTSGANVLTF. The CDR3 region has the DNA TGTGCCAGCTCACCTCCGAGGACCTCTGGGGCCAACGTCCTGACTTTC.

This rearrangement joins TRBV29-1 to TRBJ1-1; 7 nucleotides agree with TRBD1. The CDR3 extends over 16 amino acids. J was trimmed by 0 bases and V by 8 bases; bases with no gene match: 15. CDR1 is SQVTM and CDR2 is ANQGSEA in the germline V gene. CDR3 sequence reads: CSSLSGTALMNTEAFF. CDR3 coding DNA: TGCAGCTCCTTGTCCGGGACAGCCCTCATGAACACTGAAGCTTTCTTT.

This clonotype was counted at least ten times. This chain connects TRBV25-1 to TRBJ2-1, with D perhaps TRBD1 or TRBD2 (5 bases each). Germline-derived CDR1 and CDR2 are MGHDK and SYGVNS. This CDR3 region has 15 residues. The V and J ends lost 3 bases and 5 bases respectively, with 14 bases between them. The CDR3 nucleotides are TGTGCCAGCAGTGACGGGGACGGGTGGAACAATGAGCAGTTCTTC. Translated: CASSDGDGWNNEQFF.